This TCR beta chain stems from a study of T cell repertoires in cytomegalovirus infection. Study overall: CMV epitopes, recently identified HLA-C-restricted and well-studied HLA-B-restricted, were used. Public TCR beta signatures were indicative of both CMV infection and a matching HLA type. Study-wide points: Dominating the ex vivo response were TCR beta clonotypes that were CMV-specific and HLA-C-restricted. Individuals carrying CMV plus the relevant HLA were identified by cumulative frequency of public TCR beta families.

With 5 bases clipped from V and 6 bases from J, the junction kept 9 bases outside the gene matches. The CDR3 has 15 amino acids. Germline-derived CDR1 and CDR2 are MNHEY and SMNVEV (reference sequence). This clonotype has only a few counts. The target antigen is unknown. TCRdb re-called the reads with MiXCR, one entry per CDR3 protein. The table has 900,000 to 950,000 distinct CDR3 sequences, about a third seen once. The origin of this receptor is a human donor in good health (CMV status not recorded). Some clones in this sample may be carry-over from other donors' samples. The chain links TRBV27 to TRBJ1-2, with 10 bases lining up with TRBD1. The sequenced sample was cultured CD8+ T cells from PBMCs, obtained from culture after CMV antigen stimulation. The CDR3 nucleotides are TGTGCCAGCAGTAAGGCCGGGACAGGGGCTGATGGCTACACCTTC. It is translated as CASSKAGTGADGYTF.